Below are 6 T cell receptor beta chains sequenced from a single sample in a study of regulatory T cells in long-lasting Graves disease. TCR beta libraries were built with iRepertoire HTBI primers and Arm-PCR of CDR3 regions. MiXCR, run by TCRdb on the multiplex PCR reads, gives a single entry per CDR3 protein. The sample has some 500,000 distinct CDR3 sequences; 15% to 20% are singletons. Time point noted: newly diagnosed GD, antithyroid drugs for less than 3 months. PBMCs provided the RNA from which the TCR library was made. The data were also submitted as part of a second study, on T cells in Graves' hyperthyroidism and ophthalmopathy.

Here the sequenced sample was peripheral blood mononuclear cells (PBMCs), taken at new diagnosis, from a patient treated with antithyroid drugs. The receptors were gathered from a woman aged 35 to 59 with Graves disease.

This clonotype was detected a few times. The chain has TRBV6-5 and TRBJ2-5, with TRBD2 matching 13 bases. The CDR3 totals 17 residues. Germline V gene sequence: CDR1 MNHEY, CDR2 SVGAGI. V trimming: 2 bases; J trimming: 1 base; junction bases outside the gene matches: 4. The CDR3 region is CASSYETSGGFQETQYF. The CDR3, as DNA: TGTGCCAGCAGTTACGAGACTAGCGGGGGGTTCCAAGAGACCCAGTACTTC.

This clonotype was picked up many times. V and J are TRBV7-9 and TRBJ1-2; D is unresolved. The V gene lost 6 bases and the J gene lost 8 bases, with 16 bases spanning the gap. This CDR3 is built from 13 residues. Per germline, CDR1 SEHNR and CDR2 FQNEAQ (reference sequence). The DNA for the CDR3 is TGTGCCAGCAGTCCCAGGAGAAGTGTGGGCTACACCTTC. This codes for CASSPRRSVGYTF.

This clonotype showed up many times. The chain couples TRBV11-2 to TRBJ2-7; 11 nucleotides line up with TRBD2. Germline CDR1 SGHAT, CDR2 FQNNGV. Trimming took 5 bases from V and 4 from J; bases not matched to a gene: 13. The CDR3 is 17 amino acids. CDR3 in DNA: TGTGCCAGCAGCACTATGAGACTAGCGGGGTCGTTTTACGAGCAGTACTTC. Protein: CASSTMRLAGSFYEQYF.

DNA for the CDR3: TGTGCCAGCAGCCAAGAGGGTCTCGGCCTCGGCGAGCAGTACTTC. This codes for CASSQEGLGLGEQYF. The chain uses TRBV14 and TRBJ2-7, with D unresolved. V gave up 0 bases and J gave up 6 bases, with 15 bases separating them. Germline CDR1 reads SGHDN; CDR2 reads FVKESK. The CDR3 extends over 15 amino acids.

The chain has TRBV5-1 and TRBJ2-7, with 10 bases identical to TRBD1. CDR1 SGHRS and CDR2 YFSETQ come from the germline V gene. The length of the CDR3 is 16 residues. The V and J ends lost 4 bases and 3 bases, in that order; junction bases with no gene match: 10. The CDR3 DNA is TGCGCCAGCAGCGCACACACCGGGACAGGGGACTACGAGCAGTACTTC. This codes for CASSAHTGTGDYEQYF.

This clonotype was counted between two and nine times. V gene TRBV12-5 combines with J gene TRBJ2-6; D is unclear. The CDR3 covers 16 residues. Germline V lookup: CDR1 LGHNT, CDR2 FRNRAP. Trimming removed 0 bases from V and 0 bases from J, with 6 bases in between. CDR3 in DNA: TGTGCTAGTGGTTTGGTATTGGGCTCTGGGGCCAACGTCCTGACTTTC. Its protein product is CASGLVLGSGANVLTF.